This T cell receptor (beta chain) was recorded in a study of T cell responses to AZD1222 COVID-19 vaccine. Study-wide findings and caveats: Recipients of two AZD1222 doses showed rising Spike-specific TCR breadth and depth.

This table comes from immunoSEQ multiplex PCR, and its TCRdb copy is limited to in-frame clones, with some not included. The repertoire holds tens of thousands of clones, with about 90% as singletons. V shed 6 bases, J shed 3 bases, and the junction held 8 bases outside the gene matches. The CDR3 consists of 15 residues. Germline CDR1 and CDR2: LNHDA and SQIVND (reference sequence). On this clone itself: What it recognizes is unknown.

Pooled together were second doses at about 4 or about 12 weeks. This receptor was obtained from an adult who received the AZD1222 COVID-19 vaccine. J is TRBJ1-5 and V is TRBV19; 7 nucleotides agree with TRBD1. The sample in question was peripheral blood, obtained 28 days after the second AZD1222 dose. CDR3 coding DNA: TGTGCCAGTAGCCGACAGGGTGGAGTCAATCAGCCCCAGCATTTT. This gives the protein CASSRQGGVNQPQHF. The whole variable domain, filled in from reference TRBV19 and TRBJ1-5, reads DGGITQSPKYLFRKEGQNVTLSCEQNLNHDAMYWYRQDPGQGLRLIYYSQIVNDFQKGDIAEGYSVSREKKESFPLTVTSAQKNPTAFYLCASSRQGGVNQPQHFGDGTRLSIL.